This record covers a single T cell receptor (beta chain). The method was immunoSEQ multiplex PCR; TCRdb's version includes in-frame clones alone and lacks a portion of them. The sample records about 49,000 clones, around 85% being singletons. These data are taken from a study of OX40 agonist ivuxolimab in advanced cancers. The source material was CD4+ or CD8+ T cells sorted from blood, sampled in a trial of the OX40 agonist ivuxolimab. This clonotype was obtained from an adult with an advanced solid tumor such as melanoma, head and neck, liver or kidney cancer.

CDR3 sequence: CASTLDRSEQYV. The CDR3 DNA reads as TGTGCCAGCACCTTAGACAGGTCCGAGCAGTACGTC. The genes are TRBV7-9 and TRBJ2-7; weak D call: TRBD1 (6 bases). Germline V lookup: CDR1 SEHNR, CDR2 FQNEAQ (reference sequence). CDR3 length equals 12 residues.